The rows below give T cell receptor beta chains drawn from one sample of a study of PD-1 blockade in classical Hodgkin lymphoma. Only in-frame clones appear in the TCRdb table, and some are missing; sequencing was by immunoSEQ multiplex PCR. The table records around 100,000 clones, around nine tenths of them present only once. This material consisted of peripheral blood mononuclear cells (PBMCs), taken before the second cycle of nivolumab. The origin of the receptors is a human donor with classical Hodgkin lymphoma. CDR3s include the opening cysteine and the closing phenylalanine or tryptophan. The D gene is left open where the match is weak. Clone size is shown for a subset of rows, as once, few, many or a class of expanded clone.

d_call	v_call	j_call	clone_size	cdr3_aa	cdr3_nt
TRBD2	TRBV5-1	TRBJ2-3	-	CASTLAGVRTDTQYF	TGCGCCAGCACTCTAGCGGGAGTTCGCACAGATACGCAGTATTTT
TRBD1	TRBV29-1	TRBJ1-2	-	CSVSKPGQYYGYTF	TGCAGCGTTTCTAAACCGGGACAGTACTATGGCTACACCTTC
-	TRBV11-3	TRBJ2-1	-	CASSLSSSYNEQFF	TGTGCCAGCAGCTTATCTTCCTCCTACAATGAGCAGTTCTTC
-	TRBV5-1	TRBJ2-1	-	CASSLGTAGNNEQFF	TGCGCCAGCAGCTTGGGGACAGCGGGGAACAATGAGCAGTTCTTC
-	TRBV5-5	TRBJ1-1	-	CASMGAGMNTEAFF	TGTGCCAGCATGGGCGCGGGGATGAACACTGAAGCTTTCTTT
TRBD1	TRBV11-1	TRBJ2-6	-	CASRTWTGGINTGANVLTF	TGTGCCAGCAGAACGTGGACAGGGGGTATCAATACTGGGGCCAACGTCCTGACTTTC
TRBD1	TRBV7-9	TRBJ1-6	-	CASSLGTGSYNSPLHF	TGTGCCAGCAGCTTAGGGACAGGCTCCTATAATTCACCCCTCCACTTT
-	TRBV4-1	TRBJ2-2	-	CASSPEGGFERDDTGELFF	TGCGCCAGCAGCCCTGAGGGGGGCTTCGAGCGGGATGACACCGGGGAGCTGTTTTTT
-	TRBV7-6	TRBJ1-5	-	CASSLVDRHQPQHF	TGTGCCAGCAGCTTAGTAGACAGGCATCAGCCCCAGCATTTT
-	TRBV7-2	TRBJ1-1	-	CASSLNGAENTEAFF	TGTGCCAGCAGCTTAAATGGGGCAGAGAACACTGAAGCTTTCTTT
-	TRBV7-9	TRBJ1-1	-	CASSRWGREGRLGNTEAFF	TGTGCCAGCAGCCGGTGGGGCAGGGAAGGTCGTTTGGGGAACACTGAAGCTTTCTTT
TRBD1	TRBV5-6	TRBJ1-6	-	CASSLQGRQWDSPLHF	TGTGCCAGCTCCTTACAGGGGCGTCAGTGGGATTCACCCCTCCACTTT
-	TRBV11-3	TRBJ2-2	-	CASSSISGELFF	TGTGCCAGCAGCTCGATCTCCGGGGAGCTGTTTTTT
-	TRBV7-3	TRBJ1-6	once	CASSLLAGNSNSPLHF	TGTGCCAGCAGCTTATTGGCAGGGAATTCTAATTCACCCCTCCACTTT
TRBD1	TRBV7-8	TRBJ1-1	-	CASSLGSGTGVTEAFF	TGTGCCAGCAGCTTAGGTTCCGGGACAGGGGTCACTGAAGCTTTCTTT
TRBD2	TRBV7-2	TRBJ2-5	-	CASSPTSGLGETQYF	TGTGCCAGCAGCCCCACTAGCGGACTGGGGGAGACCCAGTACTTC
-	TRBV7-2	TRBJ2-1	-	CASSFDGGPLNEQFF	TGTGCCAGCAGCTTCGACGGGGGCCCTTTGAATGAGCAGTTCTTC
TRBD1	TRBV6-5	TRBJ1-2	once	CASSYLDRANYGYTF	TGTGCCAGCAGTTACTTGGACAGGGCCAACTATGGCTACACCTTC
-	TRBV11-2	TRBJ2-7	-	CASSFGTSTYEQYF	TGTGCCAGCAGCTTTGGGACATCAACCTACGAGCAGTACTTC
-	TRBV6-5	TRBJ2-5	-	CASRGVWEETQYF	TGTGCCAGCAGAGGGGTCTGGGAGGAGACCCAGTACTTC
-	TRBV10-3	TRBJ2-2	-	CAISESSGTFNTGELFF	TGTGCCATCAGTGAGTCGTCCGGGACCTTCAACACCGGGGAGCTGTTTTTT
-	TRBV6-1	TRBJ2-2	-	CLVGELFF	TGCCTAGTCGGGGAGCTGTTTTTT
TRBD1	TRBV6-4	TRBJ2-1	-	CASSITGTSGGNEQFF	TGTGCCAGCAGTATAACAGGGACATCAGGGGGCAATGAGCAGTTCTTC
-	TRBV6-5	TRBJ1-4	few	CASSFGSLGEKLFF	TGTGCCAGCAGTTTCGGGTCACTAGGCGAAAAACTGTTTTTT
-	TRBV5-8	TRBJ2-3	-	CASSPVAGPGFNTQYF	TGTGCCAGCAGCCCGGTTGCGGGGCCAGGATTCAATACGCAGTATTTT
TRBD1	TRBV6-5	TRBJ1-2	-	CASSYWLGQNYGYTF	TGTGCCAGCAGTTACTGGCTGGGACAGAACTATGGCTACACCTTC
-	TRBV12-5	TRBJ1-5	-	CASGLGEITNQPQHF	TGTGCTAGTGGTTTGGGGGAAATCACCAATCAGCCCCAGCATTTT
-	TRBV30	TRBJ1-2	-	CAWATGYGYTF	TGTGCCTGGGCGACGGGTTATGGCTACACCTTC
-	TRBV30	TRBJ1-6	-	CAWSVVLLSDLKNSPLHF	TGTGCCTGGAGTGTAGTCCTGCTTTCCGATCTTAAAAATTCACCCCTCCACTTT
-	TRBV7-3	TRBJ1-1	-	CASSTSGRHTEAFF	TGTGCCAGCAGCACCTCGGGGCGTCACACTGAAGCTTTCTTT
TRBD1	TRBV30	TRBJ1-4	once	CAWSPGGLEKLFF	TGTGCCTGGAGTCCAGGGGGCCTTGAAAAACTGTTTTTT
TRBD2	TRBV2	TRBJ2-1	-	CASSETSVNNEQFF	TGTGCCAGCAGTGAGACTAGCGTGAACAATGAGCAGTTCTTC
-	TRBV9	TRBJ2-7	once	CASSVGTAYEQYF	TGTGCCAGCAGCGTAGGGACAGCCTACGAGCAGTACTTC
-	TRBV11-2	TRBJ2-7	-	CASSLATDSYEQYF	TGTGCCAGCAGCTTAGCCACTGATTCCTACGAGCAGTACTTC
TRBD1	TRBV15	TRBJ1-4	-	CATSSSNLDRGHRMENEKLFF	TGTGCCACCAGCAGTTCCAACTTGGACAGGGGGCATAGGATGGAGAATGAAAAACTGTTTTTT
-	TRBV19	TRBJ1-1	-	CASRLMQGNTEAFF	TGTGCCAGTAGATTAATGCAGGGGAACACTGAAGCTTTCTTT
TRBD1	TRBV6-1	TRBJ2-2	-	CAGTDRDWLAGELFF	TGTGCCGGGACAGACAGGGATTGGTTGGCCGGGGAGCTGTTTTTT
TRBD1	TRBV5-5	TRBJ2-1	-	CASSYGTGRNEQFF	TGTGCCAGCAGCTATGGGACAGGGCGCAATGAGCAGTTCTTC
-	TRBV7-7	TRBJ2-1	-	CASSLGVGSYNEQFF	TGTGCCAGCAGCTTAGGAGTGGGCTCCTACAATGAGCAGTTCTTC
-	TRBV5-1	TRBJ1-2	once	CASSPRDTDNYGYTF	TGCGCCAGCAGCCCCCGGGACACCGATAACTATGGCTACACCTTC
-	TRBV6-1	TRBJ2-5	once	CASSPGLPAETQYF	TGTGCCAGCAGTCCGGGACTCCCGGCGGAGACCCAGTACTTC
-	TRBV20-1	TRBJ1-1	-	CSARPLTEAFF	TGCAGTGCTAGACCCCTTACTGAAGCTTTCTTT
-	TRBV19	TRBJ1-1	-	CASSTLTDRNTEAFF	TGTGCCAGTAGTACACTAACGGACAGGAACACTGAAGCTTTCTTT
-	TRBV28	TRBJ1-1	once	CASIKVQDVNTEAFF	TGTGCCAGCATAAAAGTACAGGACGTTAACACTGAAGCTTTCTTT
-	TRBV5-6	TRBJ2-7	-	CASSLIRGYEQYF	TGTGCCAGCAGCTTGATTCGCGGCTACGAGCAGTACTTC
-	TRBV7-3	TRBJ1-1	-	CASREGPNTEAFF	TGTGCCAGCAGGGAGGGGCCGAACACTGAAGCTTTCTTT
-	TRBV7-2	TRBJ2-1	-	CASSPQGGLGQFF	TGTGCCAGCAGCCCCCAAGGTGGGCTGGGGCAGTTCTTC
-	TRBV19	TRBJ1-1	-	CASSFARDLQFMDTEAFF	TGTGCCAGTAGTTTCGCCAGGGACCTCCAATTTATGGACACTGAAGCTTTCTTT
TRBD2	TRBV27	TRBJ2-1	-	CASSFSGGEQFF	TGTGCCAGCAGTTTTTCCGGGGGGGAGCAGTTCTTC
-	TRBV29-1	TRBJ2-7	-	CSVSVQTFSYEQYF	TGCAGCGTTTCGGTCCAGACCTTCTCCTACGAGCAGTACTTC
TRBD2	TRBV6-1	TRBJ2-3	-	CASSGLAGGTDTQYF	TGTGCCAGCAGTGGATTAGCGGGGGGCACAGATACGCAGTATTTT
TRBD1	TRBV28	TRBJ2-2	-	CASSPRGTVNTGELFF	TGTGCCAGCAGTCCGCGAGGGACAGTGAACACCGGGGAGCTGTTTTTT
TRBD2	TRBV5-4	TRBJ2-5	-	CASRHSHGGRETQYF	TGTGCCAGCCGACACTCACACGGGGGGAGGGAGACCCAGTACTTC
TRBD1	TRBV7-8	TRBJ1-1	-	CASSLGTGPGTEAFF	TGTGCCAGCAGCCTCGGGACAGGGCCGGGGACTGAAGCTTTCTTT
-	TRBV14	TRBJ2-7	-	CASSQGLEVSGAYEQYF	TGTGCCAGCAGCCAAGGATTGGAAGTCTCAGGAGCCTACGAGCAGTACTTC
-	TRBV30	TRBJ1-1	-	CAWSRSHGNTEAFF	TGTGCCTGGAGTCGCAGTCATGGGAACACTGAAGCTTTCTTT
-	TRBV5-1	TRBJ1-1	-	CASSLMTGDFNTEAFF	TGCGCCAGCAGCTTAATGACAGGAGATTTTAACACTGAAGCTTTCTTT